This TCR beta chain was documented in a study of glioma-infiltrating T cells. Note on this clonotype: Antigen unknown.

The iRepertoire nested amplicon-rescue multiplex PCR amplified TCR alpha and beta CDR3s from RNA. TCRdb re-called the multiplex PCR reads through MiXCR, storing one row per CDR3 protein. In the table there are about 130,000 distinct CDR3 sequences, 20% to 25% of which are singletons. CDR1 and CDR2 (germline): SEHNR, FQNEAQ (reference sequence). The V end was cut by 1 base, the J end by 7 bases, with 10 bases between. This CDR3 is built from 13 residues. The study, taken as a whole, reports: Gliomas, especially low-grade, showed above-expected tissue-blood divergence; non-neoplastic patients showed below. Only very few CDR3 sequences appeared in both tissue and blood.

What was sequenced was glioma tissue, nonneoplastic brain tissue, or PBMCs (not recorded which). The chain combines TRBV7-9 with TRBJ1-2; D gene ambiguous. The receptor's source is a human donor with low-grade glioma or glioblastoma, undergoing nonglioma brain surgery, or in good health (not recorded which). CDR3 DNA sequence: TGTGCCAGCAGCTTAGAGGCGTGGGCTGGCTACACCTTC. This sequence encodes CASSLEAWAGYTF.